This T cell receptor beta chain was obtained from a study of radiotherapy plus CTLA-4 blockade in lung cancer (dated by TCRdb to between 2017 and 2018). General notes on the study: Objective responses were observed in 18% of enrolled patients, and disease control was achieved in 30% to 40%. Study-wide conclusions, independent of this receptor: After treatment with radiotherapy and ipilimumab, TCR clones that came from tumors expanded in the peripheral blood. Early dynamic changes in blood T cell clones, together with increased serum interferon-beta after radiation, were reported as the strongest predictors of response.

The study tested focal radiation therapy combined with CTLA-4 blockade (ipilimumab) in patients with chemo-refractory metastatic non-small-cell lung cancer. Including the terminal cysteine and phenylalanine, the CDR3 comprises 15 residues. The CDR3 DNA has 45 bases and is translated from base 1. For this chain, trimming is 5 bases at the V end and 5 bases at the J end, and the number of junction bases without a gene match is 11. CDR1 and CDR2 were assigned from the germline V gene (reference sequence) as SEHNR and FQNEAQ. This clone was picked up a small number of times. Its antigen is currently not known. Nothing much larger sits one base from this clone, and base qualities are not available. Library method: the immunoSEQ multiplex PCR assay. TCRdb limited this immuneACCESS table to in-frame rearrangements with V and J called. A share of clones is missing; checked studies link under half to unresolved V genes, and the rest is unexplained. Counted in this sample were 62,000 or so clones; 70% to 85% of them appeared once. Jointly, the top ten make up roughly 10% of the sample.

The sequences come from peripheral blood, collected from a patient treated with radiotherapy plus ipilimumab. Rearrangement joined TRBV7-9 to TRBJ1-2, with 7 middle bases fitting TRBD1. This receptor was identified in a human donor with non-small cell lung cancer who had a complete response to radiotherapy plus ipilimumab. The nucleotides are TGTGCCAGCAGCCCCCAGGGGGACAGAATTTATGGCTACACCTTC. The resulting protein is CASSPQGDRIYGYTF.